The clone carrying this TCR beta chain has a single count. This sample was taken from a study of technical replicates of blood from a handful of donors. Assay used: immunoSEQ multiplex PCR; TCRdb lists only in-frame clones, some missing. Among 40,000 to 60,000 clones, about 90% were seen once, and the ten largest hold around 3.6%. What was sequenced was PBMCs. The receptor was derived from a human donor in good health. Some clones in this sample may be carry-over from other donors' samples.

CDR3 nucleotide sequence: TGCGCCAGCAGCCAAGGGTGGGCCCTGGTGAACACTGAAGCTTTCTTT. It yields the protein CASSQGWALVNTEAFF. The chain uses TRBV4-3 and TRBJ1-1; D gene unclear. The ends were cut back, 1 base at V and 0 bases at J, with 12 bases in the middle. This CDR3 has 16 residues. Germline CDR1 and CDR2: LGHNA and YSLEER.